The 24 T cell receptor beta chains reported below all come from one sample, sequenced in a study of T-cell memory formation after mild COVID-19. TCRdb redid the calling of the 5' RACE reads with MiXCR, one entry per CDR3 protein. The profile shows under 650,000 distinct CDR3 sequences, about a sixth of them singletons. The sequencing input was PBMCs or a T cell subset sorted from them (not recorded which). The receptors originated from an adult woman who had mild COVID-19 (a few samples of this study predate the infection). Cell type and time point are not known.

This clonotype was counted only a few times. The chain links TRBV11-2 to TRBJ2-5, with 12 bases identical to TRBD2. The CDR3 sequence is 18 residues long. J gave up 2 bases and V 5 bases, and 12 bases lay outside the gene matches. Germline V CDR1 and CDR2: SGHAT, FQNNGV. CDR3 sequence (DNA): TGTGCCAGCAGCCGCCGGACTAGCGGGACGGGTCCACAAGAGACCCAGTACTTC. The encoded protein is CASSRRTSGTGPQETQYF.

This clonotype showed up just a few times. V and J are TRBV12-3 or TRBV12-4 and TRBJ1-2; D gene unclear. The V gene lost 2 bases and the J gene lost 2 bases, with 12 bases spanning the gap. CDR3 length: 15 residues. CDR3 sequence: CASSLTGPANYGYTF. CDR3 nucleotides: TGTGCCAGCAGTTTAACGGGTCCAGCCAACTATGGCTACACCTTC.

The chain uses TRBV7-8 and TRBJ1-1, with a weak D call TRBD1 (5 bases). The CDR3 runs to 15 residues. Germline V gene data show CDR1 as SGHVS and CDR2 as FQNEAQ. Trimming stripped 5 bases from V and 5 bases from J, with 18 bases between. The CDR3 here is CASSPRGDALTEAFF. The DNA for the CDR3 is TGTGCCAGCAGCCCCCGGGGCGACGCCTTAACTGAAGCTTTCTTT.

This clonotype was counted between two and nine times. The chain recombines TRBV6-1 with TRBJ2-3; D possibly corresponds to TRBD2 (6 bases). Germline assignment: CDR1 MNHNS and CDR2 SASEGT. This CDR3 is built from 12 residues. V dropped 2 bases and J dropped 13 bases, with 13 bases sitting between them. The CDR3 protein is CASSEIGGPEYF. DNA of the CDR3: TGTGCCAGCAGTGAAATCGGGGGTCCCGAGTATTTT.

The V call is TRBV7-9, the J call TRBJ2-5; D may correspond to TRBD1 or TRBD2 (5 bases each). V lost 3 bases and J lost 5, with 25 bases in between. In germline, CDR1 is SEHNR, CDR2 FQNEAQ (reference sequence). The CDR3 sequence is 18 residues long. This CDR3 reads CASSFLHEGPPGLETQYF. CDR3 DNA sequence: TGTGCCAGCAGCTTTCTTCATGAGGGACCCCCCGGGTTGGAGACCCAGTACTTC. The entire variable domain, with the rest obtained from reference TRBV7-9 and TRBJ2-5, is as follows: DTGVSQNPRHKITKRGQNVTFRCDPISEHNRLYWYRQTLGQGPEFLTYFQNEAQLEKSRLLSDRFSAERPKGSFSTLEIQRTEQGDSAMYLCASSFLHEGPPGLETQYFGPGTRLLVL.

This clonotype showed up just a few times. The chain joins TRBV24-1 to TRBJ1-2; D might be TRBD1 (5 bases). V was cut by 2 bases and J by 6 bases, with 15 bases left in between. CDR1 KGHDR and CDR2 SFDVKD come from the germline V gene. The CDR3 runs 15 residues. The CDR3 sequence is CATSDSIGREHGYTF. The CDR3 nucleotides are TGTGCCACCAGTGATTCTATCGGCAGGGAACATGGCTACACCTTC.

A few counts support this clonotype. V gene TRBV7-2 combines with J gene TRBJ2-7, with 8 bases that match TRBD1. The junction had 10 bases not matched to a gene; V was cut back by 6 bases and J by 0 bases. Germline CDR1 reads SGHTA; CDR2 reads FQGNSA. The CDR3 length is 16 residues. CDR3: CASSYTGGPSSYEQYF. The CDR3 region has the DNA TGTGCCAGCAGTTACACAGGGGGTCCTAGCTCCTACGAGCAGTACTTC.

Ten or more counts support this clonotype. The V and J genes are TRBV4-3 and TRBJ2-4; D gene ambiguous. The CDR3 is made up of 16 amino acids. V was shortened by 0 bases and J by 0 bases, with 9 bases between the two germline ends. CDR1 is LGHNA and CDR2 is YSLEER in the germline V gene. As DNA, the CDR3 is TGCGCCAGCAGCCAAGAACGGGTACTAGCCAAAAACATTCAGTACTTC. It translates to CASSQERVLAKNIQYF.

The chain links TRBV12-3 or TRBV12-4 to TRBJ2-5, with 8 bases that match TRBD1. The CDR3 extends over 15 amino acids. The V segment lost 4 bases and the J segment 2 bases; nucleotides outside the gene matches: 6. DNA for the CDR3: TGTGCCAGCAGTTCCGGGACAGGATTTCAAGAGACCCAGTACTTC. Its protein product is CASSSGTGFQETQYF.

This clonotype came up a few times. The rearrangement joins TRBV9 to TRBJ2-2; TRBD2 aligns across 8 bases. CDR3 length: 17 amino acids. V dropped 6 bases and J dropped 1; count of bases not matched to a gene: 11. Germline V gene data show CDR1 as SGDLS and CDR2 as YYNGEE. The DNA of the CDR3 is TGTGCCAGCACCCCCGAGCGGGGGCGAATGAACACCGGGGAGCTGTTTTTT. Protein sequence: CASTPERGRMNTGELFF. Together with reference TRBV9 and TRBJ2-2, the CDR3 gives the full variable domain: DSGVTQTPKHLITATGQRVTLRCSPRSGDLSVYWYQQSLDQGLQFLIQYYNGEERAKGNILERFSAQQFPDLHSELNLSSLELGDSALYFCASTPERGRMNTGELFFGEGSRLTVL.

A few counts support this clonotype. The chain combines TRBV3-1 with TRBJ2-1; D uncertain. The V and J ends lost 0 bases and 7 bases respectively, with 7 bases between them. The CDR3 extends over 13 amino acids. The germline V gene encodes CDR1 LGHDT and CDR2 YNNKEL (reference sequence). The CDR3 nucleotides read TGTGCCAGCAGCCAAGAGATTGGGAATGAGCAGTTCTTC. Its translation is CASSQEIGNEQFF.

The V call is TRBV5-1, the J call TRBJ2-2, with a possible D match to TRBD2 (6 bases). V gave up 0 bases and J gave up 6 bases, with 9 bases separating them. Per the germline V gene, CDR1 is SGHRS and CDR2 is YFSETQ. The CDR3 is made up of 14 amino acids. The CDR3 sequence is CASSLGLVPGELFF. CDR3 nucleotide sequence: TGCGCCAGCAGCTTGGGACTAGTTCCCGGGGAGCTGTTTTTT.

This clonotype was observed a handful of times. This chain uses TRBV20-1 with TRBJ2-2, with D unclear. Germline values: CDR1 DFQATT, CDR2 SNEGSKA (reference sequence). This CDR3 has 16 residues. V lost 0 bases and J 0 bases, leaving 11 bases between the germline ends. The CDR3 spells CSARDPTLPNTGELFF. The CDR3 DNA is TGCAGTGCTAGAGACCCGACACTGCCGAACACCGGGGAGCTGTTTTTT.

The J gene is TRBJ2-3, the V gene TRBV20-1; possibly TRBD1 or TRBD2 for D (6 bases each). The CDR3 sequence is 16 residues long. Trimming shortened V by 6 bases and J by 0 bases, and 19 bases separated the two germline ends. Germline CDR1 reads DFQATT; CDR2 reads SNEGSKA (reference sequence). In nucleotides, the CDR3 is TGCAGTGCCACCCCGATGGGGGGCCCAAGCACAGATACGCAGTATTTT. It specifies CSATPMGGPSTDTQYF.

This clonotype was recorded a few times. The V call is TRBV5-1, the J call TRBJ1-5; D gene ambiguous. The germline V gene encodes CDR1 SGHRS and CDR2 YFSETQ. The CDR3 spans 15 residues. Trimming took off 4 bases at V and 1 base at J, with 12 bases between the two ends. CDR3 sequence: CASSRLGLSNQPQHF. The CDR3 DNA follows: TGCGCCAGCAGCCGCTTAGGATTGAGCAATCAGCCCCAGCATTTT.

The chain couples TRBV6-2 or TRBV6-3 to TRBJ1-2; D is ambiguous. V lost 5 bases to trimming and J lost 5 bases, with 15 bases between them. The CDR3 spans 14 residues. Per the germline V gene, CDR1 is MNHEY and CDR2 is SVGEGT. In DNA, the CDR3 is TGTGCCAGCAGTCGCGATTCGCAGCTTTATGGCTACACCTTC. The encoded protein is CASSRDSQLYGYTF.

This clonotype was picked up a small number of times. V and J are TRBV20-1 and TRBJ2-1; 9 bases align to TRBD2. Losses at the gene ends were 0 bases for V and 0 bases for J; bases not matched to a gene: 3. Germline values: CDR1 DFQATT, CDR2 SNEGSKA (reference sequence). The CDR3 covers 16 residues. CDR3 DNA sequence: TGCAGTGCTAGAGAGTTTAGCGGGAGCTCCTACAATGAGCAGTTCTTC. Its protein product is CSAREFSGSSYNEQFF.

This clonotype was picked up a small number of times. This chain connects TRBV11-2 to TRBJ2-3, with D uncertain. CDR1 is SGHAT and CDR2 is FQNNGV in the germline V gene. This CDR3 is 10 amino acids long. The V gene lost 5 bases and the J gene lost 14 bases, with 11 bases spanning the gap. The CDR3 DNA follows: TGTGCCAGCAGCGACACGCGCTGGTATTTT. This sequence encodes CASSDTRWYF.

This chain links TRBV7-9 with TRBJ2-3, with TRBD2 matching 8 bases. Losses at the gene ends were 5 bases for V and 2 bases for J; bases not matched to a gene: 6. The CDR3 is 15 amino acids. Germline V gene data show CDR1 as SEHNR and CDR2 as FQNEAQ (reference sequence). The CDR3 region has the DNA TGTGCCAGCAGCGGGGCGGGGGGCCCCACAGATACGCAGTATTTT. It codes for CASSGAGGPTDTQYF.

V gene TRBV5-1 combines with J gene TRBJ2-1; tentatively, D is TRBD1 or TRBD2 (5 bases each). Trimming shortened V by 6 bases and J by 7 bases, and 20 bases separated the two germline ends. This CDR3 region has 15 residues. Germline-derived CDR1 and CDR2 are SGHRS and YFSETQ. The CDR3 loop is CASMTGPPLSNEQFF. In nucleotides, the CDR3 is TGCGCCAGCATGACGGGACCCCCCTTATCGAATGAGCAGTTCTTC.

The rearrangement links TRBV29-1 to TRBJ2-5; no clear D. The CDR3 covers 12 residues. The V gene's germline CDR1 is SQVTM and CDR2 ANQGSEA. The V and J ends lost 1 base and 0 bases respectively, with 3 bases between them. The CDR3 here is CSVEANQETQYF. CDR3 DNA: TGCAGCGTTGAAGCGAACCAAGAGACCCAGTACTTC.

This clonotype has just a few counts. The rearrangement uses TRBV5-1 and TRBJ2-7, with D perhaps being TRBD1 or TRBD2 (5 bases each). The CDR3 length is 13 residues. Trimming took 4 bases from V and 0 from J, leaving 8 bases between them. CDR1 SGHRS and CDR2 YFSETQ come from the germline V gene. CDR3 sequence reads: CASSRGTSYEQYF. In DNA, the CDR3 is TGCGCCAGCAGCCGTGGGACCTCCTACGAGCAGTACTTC.

A note on this clonotype: Relative to the germline gene, one junction end is altered; a read error may explain this. The chain carries TRBV20-1 and TRBJ2-1; D is perhaps TRBD2 (7 bases). From germline, CDR1 is DFQATT and CDR2 SNEGSKA (reference sequence). The CDR3 totals 15 residues. CDR3 nucleotide sequence: TGCAGTGCCGACCCTGGGGGGGGGCACTACGATGAGCAGTTCTTC. Encoded protein: CSADPGGGHYDEQFF.

This rearrangement joins TRBV10-3 to TRBJ1-2, with D possibly matching TRBD1 (6 bases). This CDR3 contains 14 residues. Germline V gene data show CDR1 as ENHRY and CDR2 as SYGVKD. Trimming removed 2 bases from V and 4 bases from J, with 11 bases in between. Written as DNA, the CDR3 is TGTGCCATCAGTGAGGAGCGGGACACCTATGGCTACACCTTC. It yields the protein CAISEERDTYGYTF.